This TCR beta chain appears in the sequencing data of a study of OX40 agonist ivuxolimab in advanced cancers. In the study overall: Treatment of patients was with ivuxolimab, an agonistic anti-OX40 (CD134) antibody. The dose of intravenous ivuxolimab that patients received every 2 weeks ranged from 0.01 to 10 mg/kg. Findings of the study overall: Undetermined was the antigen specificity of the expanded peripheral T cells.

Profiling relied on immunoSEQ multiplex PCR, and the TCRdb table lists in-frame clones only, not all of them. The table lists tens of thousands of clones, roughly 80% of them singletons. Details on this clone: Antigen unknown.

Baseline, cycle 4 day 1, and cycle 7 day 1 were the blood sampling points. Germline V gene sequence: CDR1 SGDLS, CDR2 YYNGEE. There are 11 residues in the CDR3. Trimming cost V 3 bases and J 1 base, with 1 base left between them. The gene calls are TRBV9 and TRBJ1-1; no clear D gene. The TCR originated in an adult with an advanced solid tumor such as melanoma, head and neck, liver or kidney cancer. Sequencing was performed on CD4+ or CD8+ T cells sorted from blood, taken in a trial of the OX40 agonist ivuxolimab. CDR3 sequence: CASSANTEAFF. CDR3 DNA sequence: TGTGCCAGCAGCGCGAACACTGAAGCTTTCTTT.